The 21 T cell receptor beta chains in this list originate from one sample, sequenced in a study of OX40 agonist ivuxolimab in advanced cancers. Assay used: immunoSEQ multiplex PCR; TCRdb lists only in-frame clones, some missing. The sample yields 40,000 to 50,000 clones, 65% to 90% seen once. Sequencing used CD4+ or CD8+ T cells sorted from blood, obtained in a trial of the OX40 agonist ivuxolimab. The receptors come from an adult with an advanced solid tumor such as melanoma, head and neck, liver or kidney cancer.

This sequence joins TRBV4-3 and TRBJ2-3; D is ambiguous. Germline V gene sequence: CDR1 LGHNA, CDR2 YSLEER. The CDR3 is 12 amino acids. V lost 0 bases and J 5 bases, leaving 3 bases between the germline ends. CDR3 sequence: CASSQDLDTQYF. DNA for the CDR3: TGCGCCAGCAGCCAAGATCTAGATACGCAGTATTTT.

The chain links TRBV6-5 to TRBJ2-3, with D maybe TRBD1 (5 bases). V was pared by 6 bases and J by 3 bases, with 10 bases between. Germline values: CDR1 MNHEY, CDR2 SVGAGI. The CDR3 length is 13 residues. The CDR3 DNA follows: TGTGCCAGCAGCTTAGGGGAAACAGATACGCAGTATTTT. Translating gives CASSLGETDTQYF.

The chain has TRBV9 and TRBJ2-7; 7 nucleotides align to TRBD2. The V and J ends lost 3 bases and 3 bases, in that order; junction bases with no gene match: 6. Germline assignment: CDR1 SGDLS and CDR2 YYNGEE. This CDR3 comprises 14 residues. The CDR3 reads CASSGGGFGYEQYF. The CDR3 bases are TGTGCCAGCAGCGGGGGGGGGTTCGGCTACGAGCAGTACTTC.

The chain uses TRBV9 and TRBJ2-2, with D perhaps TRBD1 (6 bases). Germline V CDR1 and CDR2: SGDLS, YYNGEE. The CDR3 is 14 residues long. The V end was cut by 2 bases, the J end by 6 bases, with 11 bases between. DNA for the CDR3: TGTGCCAGCAGCGTCAAGACAGGCTCCGGGGAGCTGTTTTTT. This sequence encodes CASSVKTGSGELFF.

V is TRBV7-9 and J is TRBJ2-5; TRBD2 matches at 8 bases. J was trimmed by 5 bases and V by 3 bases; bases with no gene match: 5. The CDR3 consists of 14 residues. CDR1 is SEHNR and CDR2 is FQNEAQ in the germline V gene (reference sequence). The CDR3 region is CASSLSGREETQYF. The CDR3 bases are TGTGCCAGCAGCTTGTCCGGGAGGGAGGAGACCCAGTACTTC.

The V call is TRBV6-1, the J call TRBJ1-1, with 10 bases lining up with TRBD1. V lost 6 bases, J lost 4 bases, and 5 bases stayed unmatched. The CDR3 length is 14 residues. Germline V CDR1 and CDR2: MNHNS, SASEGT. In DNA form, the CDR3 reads TGTGCCAGCAGGTGGACAGGGGGTTTCACTGAAGCTTTCTTT. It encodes CASRWTGGFTEAFF.

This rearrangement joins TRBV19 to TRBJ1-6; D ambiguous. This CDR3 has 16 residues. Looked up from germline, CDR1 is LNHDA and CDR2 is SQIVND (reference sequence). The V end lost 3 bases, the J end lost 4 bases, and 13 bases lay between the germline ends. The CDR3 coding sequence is TGTGCCAGTAGTATCTGGCTACCACATTATAATTCACCCCTCCACTTT. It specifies CASSIWLPHYNSPLHF.

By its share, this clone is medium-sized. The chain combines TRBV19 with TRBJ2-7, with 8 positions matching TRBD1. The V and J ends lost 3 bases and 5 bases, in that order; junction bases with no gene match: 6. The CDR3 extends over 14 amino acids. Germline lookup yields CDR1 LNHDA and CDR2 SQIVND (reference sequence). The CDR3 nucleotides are TGTGCCAGTAGTATGGACAGGGTAACCCACGAGCAGTACTTC. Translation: CASSMDRVTHEQYF.

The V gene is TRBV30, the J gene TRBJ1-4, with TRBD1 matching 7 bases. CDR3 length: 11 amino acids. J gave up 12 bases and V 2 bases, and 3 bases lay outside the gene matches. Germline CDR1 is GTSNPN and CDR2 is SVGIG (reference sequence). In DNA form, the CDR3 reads TGTGCCTGGAGTCAGGGGGGGGAACTGTTTTTT. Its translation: CAWSQGGELFF. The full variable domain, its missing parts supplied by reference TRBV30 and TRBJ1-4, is SQTIHQWPATLVQPVGSPLSLECTVEGTSNPNLYWYRQAAGRGLQLLFYSVGIGQISSEVPQNLSASRPQDRQFILSSKKLLLSDSGFYLCAWSQGGELFFGSGTQLSVL.

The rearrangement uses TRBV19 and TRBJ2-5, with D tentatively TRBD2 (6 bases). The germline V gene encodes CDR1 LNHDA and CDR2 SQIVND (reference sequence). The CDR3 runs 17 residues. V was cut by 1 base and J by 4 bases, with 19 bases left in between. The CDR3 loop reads CASSIGLGGSSPETQYF. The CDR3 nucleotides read TGTGCCAGTAGTATAGGCCTTGGGGGGTCTTCTCCAGAGACCCAGTACTTC.

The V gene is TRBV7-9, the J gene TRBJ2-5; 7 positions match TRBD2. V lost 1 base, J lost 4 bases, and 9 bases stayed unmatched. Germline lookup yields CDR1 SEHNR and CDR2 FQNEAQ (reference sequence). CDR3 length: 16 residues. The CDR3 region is CASSLVGGRGRETQYF. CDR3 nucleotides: TGTGCCAGCAGCTTAGTTGGAGGGAGGGGAAGAGAGACCCAGTACTTC.

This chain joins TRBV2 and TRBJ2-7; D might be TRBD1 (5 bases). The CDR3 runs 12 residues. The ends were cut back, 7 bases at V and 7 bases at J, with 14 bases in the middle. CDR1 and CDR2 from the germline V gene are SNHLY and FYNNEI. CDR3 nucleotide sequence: TGTGCCAGCACGGGCAGTAGGGGAGAGCAGTACTTC. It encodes CASTGSRGEQYF.

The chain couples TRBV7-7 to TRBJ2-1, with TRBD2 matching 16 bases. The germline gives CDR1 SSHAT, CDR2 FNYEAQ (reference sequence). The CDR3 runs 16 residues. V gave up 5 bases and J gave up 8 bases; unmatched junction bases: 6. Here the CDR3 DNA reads TGTGCCAGCAGCCCTGGGACTAGCGGGGGGGCCGATGAGCAGTTCTTC. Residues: CASSPGTSGGADEQFF.

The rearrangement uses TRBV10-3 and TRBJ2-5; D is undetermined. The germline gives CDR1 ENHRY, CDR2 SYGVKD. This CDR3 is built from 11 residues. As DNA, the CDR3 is TGTCCTGAAGCTGGCGAGGAGACCCAGTACTTC. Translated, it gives CPEAGEETQYF.

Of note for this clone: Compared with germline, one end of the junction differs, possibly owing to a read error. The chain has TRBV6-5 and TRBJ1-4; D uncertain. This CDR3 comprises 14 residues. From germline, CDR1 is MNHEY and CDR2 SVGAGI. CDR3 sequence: CASSYSWADPERIF. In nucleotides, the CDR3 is TGTGCCAGCAGTTACTCCTGGGCAGACCCAGAGAGGATTTTT.

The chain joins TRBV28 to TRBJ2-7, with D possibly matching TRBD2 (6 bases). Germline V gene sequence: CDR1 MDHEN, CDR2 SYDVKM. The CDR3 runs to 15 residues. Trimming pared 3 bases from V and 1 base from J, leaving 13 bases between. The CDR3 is CASSFRAGRSYEQYF. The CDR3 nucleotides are TGTGCCAGCAGTTTTAGGGCAGGGAGGTCCTACGAGCAGTACTTC.

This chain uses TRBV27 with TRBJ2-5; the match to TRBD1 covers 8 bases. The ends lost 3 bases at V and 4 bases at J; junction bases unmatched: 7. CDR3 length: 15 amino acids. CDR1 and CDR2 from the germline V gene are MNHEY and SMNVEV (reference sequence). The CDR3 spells CASSLRQGTGETQYF. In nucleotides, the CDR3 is TGTGCCAGCAGTTTGCGACAGGGGACGGGAGAGACCCAGTACTTC.

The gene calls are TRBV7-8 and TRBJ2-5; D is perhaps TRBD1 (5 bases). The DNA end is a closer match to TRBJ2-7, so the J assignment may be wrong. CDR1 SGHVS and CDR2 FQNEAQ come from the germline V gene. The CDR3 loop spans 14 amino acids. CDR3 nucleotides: TGTGCCAGCAGCTTAGGTGGGGCATTCTACGAGCAGTACTTC. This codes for CASSLGGAFYEQYF.

In nucleotides, the CDR3 is TGCAGCGCCCCACTAGCGGGGTGGGTTGAGACCCAGTACTTC. Translated, it gives CSAPLAGWVETQYF. J is TRBJ2-5 and V is TRBV29-1, with 10 bases matching TRBD2. Per germline, CDR1 SQVTM and CDR2 ANQGSEA. The CDR3 runs 14 residues. V lost 7 bases to trimming and J lost 5 bases; unmatched junction nucleotides: 10.

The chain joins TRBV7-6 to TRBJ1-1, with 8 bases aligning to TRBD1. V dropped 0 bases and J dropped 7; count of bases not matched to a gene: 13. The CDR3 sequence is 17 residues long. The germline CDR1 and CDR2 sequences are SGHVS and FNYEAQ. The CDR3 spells CASSLAPIDRGWGEAFF. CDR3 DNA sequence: TGTGCCAGCAGCTTAGCCCCTATCGACAGGGGCTGGGGTGAAGCTTTCTTT.

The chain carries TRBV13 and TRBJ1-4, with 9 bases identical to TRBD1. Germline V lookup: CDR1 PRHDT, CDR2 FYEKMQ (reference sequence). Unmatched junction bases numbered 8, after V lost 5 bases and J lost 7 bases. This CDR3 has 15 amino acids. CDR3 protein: CASSPHRGPGEKLFF. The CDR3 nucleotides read TGTGCCAGCAGCCCACACAGGGGGCCGGGTGAAAAACTGTTTTTT.